Following are 12 T cell receptor beta chains from one sample sequenced in a study of Ad26.COV2.S vaccination and SARS-CoV-2 variants. Some clones are missing from TCRdb's copy, which holds only in-frame ones; the method was immunoSEQ multiplex PCR. The table lists approximately 400,000 clones, 92% of them singletons. The sequences come from peripheral blood, collected after recovery from COVID-19. These receptors were obtained from a human donor who had recovered from COVID-19.

The chain combines TRBV5-1 with TRBJ2-3; D unresolved. V was shortened by 1 base and J by 0 bases, with 9 bases between the two germline ends. The CDR3 has 15 amino acids. CDR1 SGHRS and CDR2 YFSETQ come from the germline V gene. The CDR3 DNA follows: TGCGCCAGCAGCTTGTGGGCAGAGAGCACAGATACGCAGTATTTT. Protein: CASSLWAESTDTQYF.

This clone appeared a few times. This chain uses TRBV13 with TRBJ1-2; D is undetermined. With 3 bases removed from V and 8 bases from J, the gap between germline ends came to 10 bases. In germline, CDR1 is PRHDT, CDR2 FYEKMQ (reference sequence). This CDR3 has 12 amino acids. The CDR3 region is CASSFGGRGYTF. CDR3 nucleotides: TGTGCCAGCAGCTTCGGTGGGCGAGGCTACACCTTC.

The CDR3 here is CASSYGTNTEAFF. The DNA of the CDR3 is TGTGCCAGCAGTTACGGGACGAACACTGAAGCTTTCTTT. The rearrangement joins TRBV6-2 or TRBV6-3 to TRBJ1-1, with a possible D match to TRBD1 (5 bases). This CDR3 contains 13 residues. V gave up 2 bases and J gave up 1 base, with 5 bases separating them. Per germline, CDR1 MNHEY and CDR2 SVGEGT.

Points on this clone: Because the CDR3's place on the DNA is in doubt, the DNA is left out and the CDR3 is given as listed by TCRdb. The rearrangement joins TRBV19 to TRBJ2-7. The CDR3 is made up of 14 amino acids, end residues included. Germline lookup yields CDR1 LNHDA and CDR2 SQIVND (reference sequence). CDR3: CASTSAMGSYEQYF.

V gene TRBV19 combines with J gene TRBJ1-6; perhaps TRBD1 as D (6 bases). The CDR3 covers 13 residues. CDR1 and CDR2 from the germline V gene are LNHDA and SQIVND (reference sequence). Trimming cost V 5 bases and J 12 bases, with 14 bases left between them. The CDR3, as DNA: TGTGCCAGTAGTGACGGACAGATTCTACCCCTCCACTTT. As protein: CASSDGQILPLHF.

This clone came up once. Different DNA sequences within this sample yield the same CDR3. The V and J genes are TRBV9 and TRBJ2-3; no definite D call. Germline CDR1 is SGDLS and CDR2 is YYNGEE. The CDR3 extends over 12 amino acids. Deletions cut 3 bases from V and 1 base from J, with 3 bases between. The DNA of the CDR3 is TGTGCCAGCAGCGCCGGCACAGATACGCAGTATTTT. Amino acid sequence: CASSAGTDTQYF.

The genes are TRBV4-2 and TRBJ2-3; the D is unclear. CDR1 LGHNA and CDR2 YNFKEQ come from the germline V gene. This CDR3 region has 18 residues. V was clipped by 1 base and J by 1 base, with 18 bases between them. The CDR3 here is CASSQVVTGAAGTDTQYF. The DNA of the CDR3 is TGTGCCAGCAGCCAAGTCGTTACGGGTGCGGCTGGCACAGATACGCAGTATTTT.

The chain combines TRBV3-1 (or the pseudogene TRBV3-2) with TRBJ1-5; the D gene is possibly TRBD1 (5 bases). Trimming stripped 3 bases from V and 7 bases from J, with 10 bases between. There are 13 residues in the CDR3. Germline CDR1 LGHDT, CDR2 YNNKEL (reference sequence). In nucleotides, the CDR3 is TGTGCCAGCAGCCAGCCAGGGCGCCAGCCCCAGCATTTT. This sequence encodes CASSQPGRQPQHF.

The V and J genes are TRBV10-1 and TRBJ1-3; the D is unclear. The CDR3 covers 13 residues. The V gene's germline CDR1 is WNHNN and CDR2 SYGVQD (reference sequence). The V end was cut by 8 bases, the J end by 0 bases, with 8 bases between. CDR3 bases: TGCGCCAGCGGATCCAACTCTGGAAACACCATATATTTT. Encoded protein: CASGSNSGNTIYF.

The chain employs TRBV6-1 and TRBJ1-1; D is uncertain. The CDR3 has 11 residues. Per germline, CDR1 MNHNS and CDR2 SASEGT. Trimming cost V 3 bases and J 7 bases, with 6 bases left between them. The CDR3 loop is CASSDRIEAFF. CDR3 DNA: TGTGCCAGCAGTGACAGAATTGAAGCTTTCTTT.

This chain links TRBV9 with TRBJ1-1; the D gene is possibly TRBD1 (6 bases). The germline V gene has CDR1 SGDLS and CDR2 YYNGEE. Trimming pared 4 bases from V and 11 bases from J, leaving 27 bases between. The CDR3 consists of 16 residues. CDR3 residues: CASSSRRRGRGGEAFF. The CDR3 bases are TGTGCCAGCAGCTCCCGACGAAGGGGCAGGGGCGGGGAGGCTTTCTTT.

The V and J genes are TRBV13 and TRBJ2-1; the match to TRBD2 covers 13 bases. Unmatched junction bases numbered 17, after V lost 5 bases and J lost 7 bases. The CDR3 consists of 19 residues. Germline V gives CDR1 PRHDT, CDR2 FYEKMQ (reference sequence). The DNA of the CDR3 is TGTGCCAGCAGCACTAGGGACGGAACTAGCGGGGGGGCCTGGAATGAGCAGTTCTTC. It encodes CASSTRDGTSGGAWNEQFF.